The rows below give T cell receptor beta chains drawn from one sample of a study of T cell responses to AZD1222 COVID-19 vaccine. The table came from immunoSEQ multiplex PCR; TCRdb's copy has only in-frame clones and leaves some out. The sample lists around 200,000 clones, approximately 91% occurring once. Sequenced here: peripheral blood, sampled on day 0 of AZD1222 vaccination. All receptors come from an adult in good health. Each CDR3 is given with its conserved first and last residue. D genes are given only for firm matches. Only part of the rows carry a size: once, few, many, or a class if the clone is expanded.

CDR3nt	CDR3aa	v_gene	j_gene	d_gene	abundance
TGTGCCAGCAGCCGAGAAAGGGGCAAGAACACTGAAGCTTTCTTT	CASSRERGKNTEAFF	TRBV9	TRBJ1-1	.	.
TGTGCCACCAGTGATACGACAGGGGACGCTTTCTTT	CATSDTTGDAFF	TRBV24-1	TRBJ1-1	TRBD1	.
TGTGCCAGCAGTGACCGGACAGGGAAGTATGGTGAGCAGTTCTTC	CASSDRTGKYGEQFF	TRBV25-1	TRBJ2-1	TRBD1	.
TGTGCCAGCAGTCCGAGGACCGGGGAGCTGTTTTTT	CASSPRTGELFF	TRBV28	TRBJ2-2	.	.
TGTGCCAGCTCACCTGAACTAAGGACAGGGGGCGAGAATGGCTACACCTTC	CASSPELRTGGENGYTF	TRBV18	TRBJ1-2	TRBD1	.
TGTGCCAGCAGGCGGGACGGTGGAGAGACCCAGTACTTC	CASRRDGGETQYF	TRBV5-6	TRBJ2-5	.	once
TGTGCCAGTAGTGATCAGGGAGCTTCTGGGGCCAACGTCCTGACTTTC	CASSDQGASGANVLTF	TRBV19	TRBJ2-6	.	.
TGTGCCAGCAGCCAAGGGGACAGGGAGAACACTGAAGCTTTCTTT	CASSQGDRENTEAFF	TRBV14	TRBJ1-1	TRBD1	once
TGTGCCAGCAGGTCCACCGGGGAGCTGTTTTTT	CASRSTGELFF	TRBV28	TRBJ2-2	.	.
TGCAGTGCTAGCGGCGGGGAGCAGTACTTC	CSASGGEQYF	TRBV20-1	TRBJ2-7	.	.
TGTGCCAGCAGCCAAGATTCCACCCAAAACATTCAGTACTTC	CASSQDSTQNIQYF	TRBV3-1/TRBV3-2	TRBJ2-4	.	once
TGTGCCAGCAGCGGACGGGACAGGTCCTCCAATGAGCAGTTCTTC	CASSGRDRSSNEQFF	TRBV3-1/TRBV3-2	TRBJ2-1	TRBD1	.
TGTGCCAGCAGCCTAAGGACGGAGAATCAGCCCCAGCATTTT	CASSLRTENQPQHF	TRBV11-3	TRBJ1-5	.	.
TGTGCCAGCAGGAGGACAGGGGGCAGCTCCTATAATTCACCCCTCCACTTT	CASRRTGGSSYNSPLHF	TRBV27	TRBJ1-6	TRBD1	few
TGTGCCAGCAGCTCGATTCTCGGGAGCCCAGTTAATGAAAAACTGTTTTTT	CASSSILGSPVNEKLFF	TRBV7-9	TRBJ1-4	.	once
TGTGCCAGCAGCCGCGGGACATCGGGAGGGTACGAGCAGTACTTC	CASSRGTSGGYEQYF	TRBV27	TRBJ2-7	TRBD2	.
TGTGCCAGCAGCTTAGAGCGTAGCCTCCACACAGATACGCAGTATTTT	CASSLERSLHTDTQYF	TRBV11-2	TRBJ2-3	.	once
TGTGCCAGCAGATGGGACAGGGGACGCGGTGAAGCTTTCTTT	CASRWDRGRGEAFF	TRBV5-4	TRBJ1-1	TRBD1	.
TGTGCCAGTAGTACAGTCTCTGGACAGAAAGAGACCCAGTACTTC	CASSTVSGQKETQYF	TRBV19	TRBJ2-5	.	.
TGTGCCAGCAGTTTCGGACCGGGGAACACTGAAGCTTTCTTT	CASSFGPGNTEAFF	TRBV6-7	TRBJ1-1	.	.
TGTGCCAGCAGCTTAGGGAGGACGGGCGCAGATACGCAGTATTTT	CASSLGRTGADTQYF	TRBV7-2	TRBJ2-3	.	.
TGTGCCAGTAGCCCCGTGACGGGGGAGAATGAGCAGTTCTTC	CASSPVTGENEQFF	TRBV19	TRBJ2-1	.	.
TGTGCCAGCAGCCGCAATAGCAATCAGCCCCAGCATTTT	CASSRNSNQPQHF	TRBV7-2	TRBJ1-5	.	.
TGTGCCAGCGGGCCGACAGGTCGGGTCACTGAAGCTTTCTTT	CASGPTGRVTEAFF	TRBV2	TRBJ1-1	.	.
TGCAGCGTTGAAGATGGACAGGGGATGGGCTCCTACGAGCAGTACTTC	CSVEDGQGMGSYEQYF	TRBV29-1	TRBJ2-7	TRBD1	.
TGTGCCACCAGTGATTTGGGGATACATGGCTACACCTTC	CATSDLGIHGYTF	TRBV24-1	TRBJ1-2	.	.
TGTGCCAGCAGTTCCCCAGGGATATCTGGAAACACCATATATTTT	CASSSPGISGNTIYF	TRBV5-4	TRBJ1-3	.	.
TGTGCCACCAGCAGTAAGAACAGACTATCCTATGGCTACACCTTC	CATSSKNRLSYGYTF	TRBV15	TRBJ1-2	.	once
TGTGCCAGCAGCCAAGCCTTGGACCGATTAGGATCTAACTATGGCTACACCTTC	CASSQALDRLGSNYGYTF	TRBV3-1/TRBV3-2	TRBJ1-2	.	.
TGTGCCAGCAGTTTAAGAGGATCCTTAGGCCAGCCCCAGCATTTT	CASSLRGSLGQPQHF	TRBV27	TRBJ1-5	.	.
TGTGCCAGCAGTTCGGACAGGGGTTGGGAGCAGTACTTC	CASSSDRGWEQYF	TRBV12-3/TRBV12-4	TRBJ2-7	TRBD1	.
TGTGCCAGCAGCCAAGACAGGGTTCTGGAGACCCAGTACTTC	CASSQDRVLETQYF	TRBV3-1/TRBV3-2	TRBJ2-5	.	once
TGCGCCAGCAGTGATTTCTCCGGGACAGGGGGGAACAATGAGCAGTTCTTC	CASSDFSGTGGNNEQFF	TRBV10-1	TRBJ2-1	TRBD1	.
TGTGCCAGCTCCCCTATGGACGGACCCTATGGCTACACCTTC	CASSPMDGPYGYTF	TRBV18	TRBJ1-2	.	.
TGTGCCAGCAGCCAAGGGGGTGGAGACGAGCAGTACTTC	CASSQGGGDEQYF	TRBV4-2	TRBJ2-7	.	.
TGTGCCAGTAGTTTAGGACAGTTCAACACTGAAGCTTTCTTT	CASSLGQFNTEAFF	TRBV19	TRBJ1-1	.	once
TGTGCCAGCAGCCCCGTTGGACTGGAAAGCGCCAATGAGCAGTTCTTC	CASSPVGLESANEQFF	TRBV7-9	TRBJ2-1	.	.
TGTGCCAGCAGTGAGACCCTAGCGGGGACGGCAGATACGCAGTATTTT	CASSETLAGTADTQYF	TRBV2	TRBJ2-3	TRBD2	.
TGTGCCAGCAGCACGGACAGGGGGGAGACCCAGTACTTC	CASSTDRGETQYF	TRBV7-8	TRBJ2-5	TRBD1	.
TGTGCCGGTGCGGGGGGACAGAGCATCCCAAACACCATATATTTT	CAGAGGQSIPNTIYF	TRBV28	TRBJ1-3	TRBD1	many
TGTGCCAGCAGCGGAGGTTCTAGCGGGAGGGTCCCGAACACCGGGGAGCTGTTTTTT	CASSGGSSGRVPNTGELFF	TRBV7-3	TRBJ2-2	TRBD2	.
TGTGCCAGCAGCCCGGGACAGGGTCTCGAGACCCAGTACTTC	CASSPGQGLETQYF	TRBV3-1/TRBV3-2	TRBJ2-5	TRBD1	.
TGTGCCACCAGCAGAGGCCCGGACGGCAACTATGGCTACACCTTC	CATSRGPDGNYGYTF	TRBV15	TRBJ1-2	.	.
TGTGCCAGTAGTATTGTCAGCGGCGGGAGGGAGCCCCAGCATTTT	CASSIVSGGREPQHF	TRBV19	TRBJ1-5	.	.
TGTGCCAGCAGCTTTACAGGGGGCGCTGGGAATGAGCAGTTCTTC	CASSFTGGAGNEQFF	TRBV7-9	TRBJ2-1	TRBD1	.
TGTGCCAGCAGCCCCGACAGTTTTGAAGCTTTCTTT	CASSPDSFEAFF	TRBV7-3	TRBJ1-1	.	.
TGCGCCAGCAGCCCCGGGACAGGGGAGGATGACTATGGCTACACCTTC	CASSPGTGEDDYGYTF	TRBV5-1	TRBJ1-2	TRBD1	few
TGTGCCAGCAGCAGCGGGGAGGGGGCCAAAAACATTCAGTACTTC	CASSSGEGAKNIQYF	TRBV5-4	TRBJ2-4	TRBD2	.
TGTGCCAGTAGTAGCGGGGACTACGAGCAGTACTTC	CASSSGDYEQYF	TRBV19	TRBJ2-7	.	.
TGCAGTGCTAGTCGGCTAGCGGGAGACGATTTGAGGACAGATACGCAGTATTTT	CSASRLAGDDLRTDTQYF	TRBV20-1	TRBJ2-3	TRBD2	.
TGTGCCAGCACTAAACGGGAGGATTTTGGCTACACCTTC	CASTKREDFGYTF	TRBV28	TRBJ1-2	.	.
TGTGCCAGCAGTCTCCGGGGGTCACCCCTCCACTTT	CASSLRGSPLHF	TRBV12-3/TRBV12-4	TRBJ1-6	.	.
TGTGCCAGTACCCTAGGGAGCGGGAGGACGCAAGAGACCCAGTACTTC	CASTLGSGRTQETQYF	TRBV19	TRBJ2-5	TRBD2	once
TGTGCCAGCAGCTCCCAGCCGGATCCCGAGCAGTACTTC	CASSSQPDPEQYF	TRBV12-3/TRBV12-4	TRBJ2-7	.	once
TGTGCCAGTAGTATGGGGGGTTGGACAGATACGCAGTATTTT	CASSMGGWTDTQYF	TRBV19	TRBJ2-3	.	.
TGCGCCAGCAGCTTACCCATGGGGGAGCAGTACTTC	CASSLPMGEQYF	TRBV5-1	TRBJ2-7	.	.
TGTGCCAGCAGTTACCATGGCAGAGAGACTAGCACTCCCTACGAGCAGTACTTC	CASSYHGRETSTPYEQYF	TRBV6-2/TRBV6-3	TRBJ2-7	TRBD2	.